These T cell receptor beta chains were read from a single sample in a study of blood T cell repertoires in COVID-19. Assay used: immunoSEQ multiplex PCR; TCRdb lists only in-frame clones, some missing. This sample has more than 65,000 clones, with around 80% found just once. The specimen sequenced was peripheral blood. The receptors were sampled from a man aged 55 to 69 with active or convalescent COVID-19. CDR3s include the opening cysteine and the closing phenylalanine or tryptophan. D genes are given only for firm matches. Only some rows state a clone size, as once, few, many or a class for expanded clones.

CDR3 protein: CASSLIDRVGEQYF; CDR3 DNA: TGTGCCAGCAGCTTAATTGACAGGGTGGGGGAGCAGTACTTC; D gene: TRBD1; clone size: NA; V gene: TRBV5-4; J gene: TRBJ2-7
CDR3 protein: CASIRDRNTEAFF; CDR3 DNA: TGTGCCAGCATTCGGGACAGAAACACTGAAGCTTTCTTT; D gene: TRBD1; clone size: NA; V gene: TRBV7-2; J gene: TRBJ1-1
CDR3 protein: CASSQDAHRRMGGYTF; CDR3 DNA: TGCGCCAGCAGCCAAGATGCCCACAGAAGGATGGGTGGCTACACCTTC; D gene: NA; clone size: NA; V gene: TRBV4-3; J gene: TRBJ1-2
CDR3 protein: CASTRWSGSTGELFF; CDR3 DNA: TGTGCCAGTACCCGGTGGAGTGGGTCAACCGGGGAGCTGTTTTTT; D gene: NA; clone size: few; V gene: TRBV19; J gene: TRBJ2-2
CDR3 protein: CASSRDRGVAEAFF; CDR3 DNA: TGTGCCAGCAGTAGGGACAGGGGCGTCGCTGAAGCTTTCTTT; D gene: TRBD1; clone size: NA; V gene: TRBV27; J gene: TRBJ1-1
CDR3 protein: CASSPTGKSGYTF; CDR3 DNA: TGTGCCAGCAGTCCGACAGGGAAATCTGGCTACACCTTC; D gene: TRBD1; clone size: NA; V gene: TRBV6-4; J gene: TRBJ1-2
CDR3 protein: CASRTSGGLSSYNEQFF; CDR3 DNA: TGTGCCAGTAGGACTAGCGGGGGCCTTAGCTCCTACAATGAGCAGTTCTTC; D gene: TRBD2; clone size: NA; V gene: TRBV19; J gene: TRBJ2-1
CDR3 protein: CASARLAGGIQETQYF; CDR3 DNA: TGCGCCAGCGCTCGTCTAGCGGGGGGGATCCAAGAGACCCAGTACTTC; D gene: TRBD2; clone size: NA; V gene: TRBV10-2; J gene: TRBJ2-5
CDR3 protein: CASRPLTGGIYGYTF; CDR3 DNA: TGTGCCAGCAGACCTTTGACAGGGGGCATCTATGGCTACACCTTC; D gene: TRBD1; clone size: NA; V gene: TRBV11-1; J gene: TRBJ1-2
CDR3 protein: CASSLSGARNYGYTF; CDR3 DNA: TGTGCCAGCAGCCTCTCTGGGGCCAGAAACTATGGCTACACCTTC; D gene: NA; clone size: NA; V gene: TRBV28; J gene: TRBJ1-2
CDR3 protein: CATSRGSLNSNTGELFF; CDR3 DNA: TGTGCCACCAGCAGAGGGTCGTTAAACTCGAACACCGGGGAGCTGTTTTTT; D gene: NA; clone size: NA; V gene: TRBV15; J gene: TRBJ2-2
CDR3 protein: CATSDTTSSTDTQYF; CDR3 DNA: TGTGCCACCAGTGATACGACAAGCAGCACAGATACGCAGTATTTT; D gene: NA; clone size: NA; V gene: TRBV24-1; J gene: TRBJ2-3
CDR3 protein: CASSSGLAAPNEQFF; CDR3 DNA: TGTGCCAGCAGCTCAGGACTAGCGGCACCGAATGAGCAGTTCTTC; D gene: TRBD2; clone size: few; V gene: TRBV5-5; J gene: TRBJ2-1
CDR3 protein: CASSFTGPYEQYF; CDR3 DNA: TGTGCCAGCAGTTTTACAGGGCCCTACGAGCAGTACTTC; D gene: NA; clone size: NA; V gene: TRBV12-3/TRBV12-4; J gene: TRBJ2-7
CDR3 protein: CASRCRPDPCGNTEAFF; CDR3 DNA: TGTGCAAGTCGCTGCCGACCAGACCCCTGCGGTAACACTGAAGCTTTCTTT; D gene: NA; clone size: few; V gene: TRBV12-2; J gene: TRBJ1-1
CDR3 protein: CASSLNAGGNNEQFF; CDR3 DNA: TGTGCCAGCAGCTTAAACGCGGGGGGAAACAATGAGCAGTTCTTC; D gene: TRBD2; clone size: NA; V gene: TRBV7-9; J gene: TRBJ2-1
CDR3 protein: CASSEATALGSGNYGYTF; CDR3 DNA: TGTGCCAGCAGTGAAGCGACCGCCTTAGGGTCGGGGAACTATGGCTACACCTTC; D gene: NA; clone size: NA; V gene: TRBV6-1; J gene: TRBJ1-2
CDR3 protein: CASSPGTGLEKLFF; CDR3 DNA: TGTGCCAGCAGTCCCGGGACAGGGCTCGAAAAACTGTTTTTT; D gene: TRBD1; clone size: NA; V gene: TRBV27; J gene: TRBJ1-4
CDR3 protein: CASSIGRGGGLRDTQYF; CDR3 DNA: TGTGCCAGTAGTATCGGGCGGGGCGGGGGGCTCAGGGATACGCAGTATTTT; D gene: TRBD2; clone size: NA; V gene: TRBV19; J gene: TRBJ2-3
CDR3 protein: CASSKGGGQYNEQFF; CDR3 DNA: TGTGCTAGCAGCAAGGGGGGGGGCCAGTACAATGAGCAGTTCTTC; D gene: NA; clone size: once; V gene: TRBV7-7; J gene: TRBJ2-1
CDR3 protein: CASSESGTGDSPLHF; CDR3 DNA: TGTGCCAGCTCAGAGTCCGGGACAGGGGATTCACCCCTCCACTTT; D gene: TRBD1; clone size: NA; V gene: TRBV18; J gene: TRBJ1-6
CDR3 protein: CASSLENLGDTEAFF; CDR3 DNA: TGTGCCAGCAGCTTAGAAAACCTGGGAGACACTGAAGCTTTCTTT; D gene: NA; clone size: NA; V gene: TRBV5-4; J gene: TRBJ1-1
CDR3 protein: CASQTAAGGGTDTQYF; CDR3 DNA: TGTGCCAGCCAGACCGCAGCGGGGGGGGGCACAGATACGCAGTATTTT; D gene: TRBD2; clone size: NA; V gene: TRBV9; J gene: TRBJ2-3
CDR3 protein: CASSLGQGGQPQHF; CDR3 DNA: TGTGCCAGCAGCCTTGGACAGGGTGGACAGCCCCAGCATTTT; D gene: TRBD1; clone size: NA; V gene: TRBV7-2; J gene: TRBJ1-5
CDR3 protein: CASSLRRLAAIKNIQYF; CDR3 DNA: TGTGCCAGCAGTTTACGGAGACTAGCGGCTATCAAAAACATTCAGTACTTC; D gene: TRBD2; clone size: NA; V gene: TRBV27; J gene: TRBJ2-4
CDR3 protein: CASSESGRGTGVNQPQHF; CDR3 DNA: TGTGCCAGCAGTGAAAGCGGAAGGGGGACAGGGGTGAATCAGCCCCAGCATTTT; D gene: TRBD1; clone size: NA; V gene: TRBV25-1; J gene: TRBJ1-5
CDR3 protein: CASSIRDQPQHF; CDR3 DNA: TGTGCCAGTAGTATCAGGGATCAGCCCCAGCATTTT; D gene: NA; clone size: NA; V gene: TRBV19; J gene: TRBJ1-5
CDR3 protein: CASRGSSGNTIYF; CDR3 DNA: TGTGCCAGCAGGGGCAGCTCTGGAAACACCATATATTTT; D gene: NA; clone size: NA; V gene: TRBV9; J gene: TRBJ1-3
CDR3 protein: CASSFPGLAANEQFF; CDR3 DNA: TGTGCCAGCAGCTTTCCGGGACTAGCGGCCAATGAGCAGTTCTTC; D gene: NA; clone size: NA; V gene: TRBV21-1; J gene: TRBJ2-1
CDR3 protein: CAISYSYGYTF; CDR3 DNA: TGTGCCATCAGCTATAGCTATGGCTACACCTTC; D gene: NA; clone size: NA; V gene: TRBV10-3; J gene: TRBJ1-2
CDR3 protein: CSVLDRGLGNTEAFF; CDR3 DNA: TGCAGCGTTCTGGACAGGGGGTTGGGGAACACTGAAGCTTTCTTT; D gene: TRBD1; clone size: NA; V gene: TRBV29-1; J gene: TRBJ1-1
CDR3 protein: CASSQGGRAEAFF; CDR3 DNA: TGTGCCAGCAGCCAAGGGGGCCGGGCTGAAGCTTTCTTT; D gene: NA; clone size: NA; V gene: TRBV4-2; J gene: TRBJ1-1
CDR3 protein: CASSPPGGRGYTF; CDR3 DNA: TGTGCCAGCAGCCCCCCAGGAGGTCGCGGCTACACCTTC; D gene: NA; clone size: few; V gene: TRBV7-9; J gene: TRBJ1-2
CDR3 protein: CASSLLQGSSGANVLTF; CDR3 DNA: TGTGCCAGCAGCTTACTACAGGGAAGCTCTGGGGCCAACGTCCTGACTTTC; D gene: NA; clone size: NA; V gene: TRBV9; J gene: TRBJ2-6
CDR3 protein: CASSTAGSGGASETQYF; CDR3 DNA: TGTGCCAGCAGCACAGCAGGTAGCGGGGGGGCCAGTGAGACCCAGTACTTC; D gene: TRBD2; clone size: once; V gene: TRBV9; J gene: TRBJ2-5
CDR3 protein: CASSQPGLDNSPLHF; CDR3 DNA: TGTGCCAGCAGCCAGCCGGGACTGGATAATTCACCCCTCCACTTT; D gene: NA; clone size: NA; V gene: TRBV7-2; J gene: TRBJ1-6
CDR3 protein: CASSPGVYQPQHF; CDR3 DNA: TGTGCCAGCAGCCCAGGGGTTTATCAGCCCCAGCATTTT; D gene: NA; clone size: NA; V gene: TRBV7-2; J gene: TRBJ1-5
CDR3 protein: CASSYRVHYGYTF; CDR3 DNA: TGTGCCAGCAGTTACAGGGTGCACTATGGCTACACCTTC; D gene: NA; clone size: once; V gene: TRBV2; J gene: TRBJ1-2
CDR3 protein: CASSMTGGIVNIQYF; CDR3 DNA: TGTGCCAGTAGTATGACAGGGGGTATAGTGAACATTCAGTACTTC; D gene: TRBD1; clone size: NA; V gene: TRBV19; J gene: TRBJ2-4
CDR3 protein: CATSGEGSNQPQHF; CDR3 DNA: TGTGCCACCAGTGGAGAGGGCAGCAATCAGCCCCAGCATTTT; D gene: NA; clone size: NA; V gene: TRBV24-1; J gene: TRBJ1-5
CDR3 protein: CASSGGTAYGYTF; CDR3 DNA: TGTGCCAGCAGTGGCGGGACGGCCTATGGCTACACCTTC; D gene: NA; clone size: NA; V gene: TRBV2; J gene: TRBJ1-2
CDR3 protein: CAIGGGYGYTF; CDR3 DNA: TGTGCCATCGGCGGAGGCTATGGCTACACCTTC; D gene: NA; clone size: NA; V gene: TRBV10-3; J gene: TRBJ1-2